A selection of T cell receptor beta chains follows, all from one sample in a study of multiple sclerosis patients with progressive multifocal leukoencephalopathy. Using immunoSEQ multiplex PCR, the repertoire was profiled, and TCRdb retains in-frame clones only, with some absent. In the table there are 25,000 to 35,000 clones, 87% of which are singletons. This specimen was PBMCs, taken from a patient treated with natalizumab. Every receptor here comes from a woman between 40 and 50 years old with progressive multifocal leukoencephalopathy. Both conserved end residues are part of each CDR3. Fields, in order: V gene, D gene, CDR3 protein. D genes are given only for firm matches.

V: TRBV30; D: TRBD1; CDR3: CAWDRDRDSVWNSPLHF
V: TRBV6-1; D: NA; CDR3: CASSVGYEQYF
V: TRBV5-1; D: NA; CDR3: CASSGGYSTDTQYF
V: TRBV30; D: TRBD1; CDR3: CACQRTGSSYEQYF
V: TRBV27; D: TRBD2; CDR3: CASSLAGDLYEQYF
V: TRBV19; D: TRBD1; CDR3: CASRNRGGGEKLFF
V: TRBV7-9; D: NA; CDR3: CASSLVAQRETQYF
V: TRBV2; D: TRBD1; CDR3: CASIQGTGKGNTIYF
V: TRBV10-3; D: NA; CDR3: CAISDMGGGTYEQYF
V: TRBV4-2; D: TRBD2; CDR3: CASSQASEAGAGNEQFF
V: TRBV5-4; D: NA; CDR3: CASSWLPGEKLFF
V: TRBV10-3; D: NA; CDR3: CAISHAGTNEKLFF
V: TRBV2; D: NA; CDR3: CASRGPGNYGYTF
V: TRBV7-2; D: TRBD1; CDR3: CASSPTIGRGAGGGYTF
V: TRBV7-9; D: NA; CDR3: CASSSPSYEQYF